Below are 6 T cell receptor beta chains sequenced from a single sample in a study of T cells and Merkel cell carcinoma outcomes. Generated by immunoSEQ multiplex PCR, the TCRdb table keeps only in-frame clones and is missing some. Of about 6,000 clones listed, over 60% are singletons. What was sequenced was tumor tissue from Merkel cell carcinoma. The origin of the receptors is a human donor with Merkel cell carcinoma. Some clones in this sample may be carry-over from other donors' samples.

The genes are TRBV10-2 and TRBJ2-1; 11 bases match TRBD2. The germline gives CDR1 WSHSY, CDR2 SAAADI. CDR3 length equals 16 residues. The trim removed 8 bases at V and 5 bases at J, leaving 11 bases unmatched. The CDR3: CASAAVPGLADNEQFF. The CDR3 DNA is TGCGCCAGCGCGGCGGTTCCGGGACTAGCGGACAATGAGCAGTTCTTC.

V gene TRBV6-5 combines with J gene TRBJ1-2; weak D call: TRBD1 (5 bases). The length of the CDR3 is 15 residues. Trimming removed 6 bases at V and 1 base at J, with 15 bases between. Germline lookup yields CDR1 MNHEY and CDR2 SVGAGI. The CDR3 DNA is TGTGCCAGCAGACTCGACCGACAGCTTAACTATGGCTACACCTTC. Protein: CASRLDRQLNYGYTF.

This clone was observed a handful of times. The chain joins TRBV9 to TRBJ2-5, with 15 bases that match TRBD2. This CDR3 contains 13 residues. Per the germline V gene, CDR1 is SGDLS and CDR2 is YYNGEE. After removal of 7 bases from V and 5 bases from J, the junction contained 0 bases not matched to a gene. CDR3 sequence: CASGTSGRETQYF. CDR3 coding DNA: TGTGCCAGCGGGACTAGCGGGAGGGAGACCCAGTACTTC.

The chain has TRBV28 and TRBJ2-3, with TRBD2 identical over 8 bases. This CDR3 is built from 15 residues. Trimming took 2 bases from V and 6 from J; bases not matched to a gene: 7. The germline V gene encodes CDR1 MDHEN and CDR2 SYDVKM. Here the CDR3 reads CASSLNGGGGDTQYF. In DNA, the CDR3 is TGTGCCAGCAGTTTAAACGGGGGGGGTGGGGATACGCAGTATTTT.

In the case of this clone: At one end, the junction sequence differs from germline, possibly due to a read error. CDR3: CANRDREDQSQHF. CDR3 nucleotides: TGTGCCAACCGGGACAGGGAGGATCAGTCCCAGCATTTT. The chain employs TRBV10-3 and TRBJ1-5; 9 bases line up with TRBD1. The CDR3 totals 13 residues. The germline V gene encodes CDR1 ENHRY and CDR2 SYGVKD.

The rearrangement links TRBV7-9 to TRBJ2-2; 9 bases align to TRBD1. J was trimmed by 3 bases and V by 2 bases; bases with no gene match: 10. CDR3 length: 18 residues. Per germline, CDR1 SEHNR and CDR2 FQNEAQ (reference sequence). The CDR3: CASSLPGRRDRDTGELFF. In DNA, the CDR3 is TGTGCCAGCAGCTTACCCGGAAGGCGGGACAGGGACACCGGGGAGCTGTTTTTT.